The present TCR beta chain was sequenced within a study of T cell responses to AZD1222 COVID-19 vaccine. V dropped 2 bases and J dropped 3 bases, with 10 bases sitting between them. The CDR3 has 13 amino acids. The germline gives CDR1 GTSNPN, CDR2 SVGIG (reference sequence). Study observations and caveats: Females made up more of the donors, who were largely white British, and clonal diversity may have come out too low. Within unmutated variant regions lay the reported targets of nearly half of spike-specific TCRs. Only 5 or 6 individuals given AZD1222 were seropositive at baseline.

Pooling of second doses given at about 4 or about 12 weeks was done. Libraries were prepared by immunoSEQ multiplex PCR; TCRdb keeps only in-frame clonotypes and omits some of them. The table includes 70,000 to 95,000 clones, 85% to 95% detected once. Remarks on this clone: The antigen is not known.

The chain combines TRBV30 with TRBJ1-1; the D is unclear. Sequences were derived from peripheral blood, sampled 28 days after the second AZD1222 dose. This sequence originates from an adult who received the AZD1222 COVID-19 vaccine. The CDR3 here is CAWSRGGHTEAFF. The CDR3 region has the DNA TGTGCCTGGAGTCGGGGAGGTCACACTGAAGCTTTCTTT.